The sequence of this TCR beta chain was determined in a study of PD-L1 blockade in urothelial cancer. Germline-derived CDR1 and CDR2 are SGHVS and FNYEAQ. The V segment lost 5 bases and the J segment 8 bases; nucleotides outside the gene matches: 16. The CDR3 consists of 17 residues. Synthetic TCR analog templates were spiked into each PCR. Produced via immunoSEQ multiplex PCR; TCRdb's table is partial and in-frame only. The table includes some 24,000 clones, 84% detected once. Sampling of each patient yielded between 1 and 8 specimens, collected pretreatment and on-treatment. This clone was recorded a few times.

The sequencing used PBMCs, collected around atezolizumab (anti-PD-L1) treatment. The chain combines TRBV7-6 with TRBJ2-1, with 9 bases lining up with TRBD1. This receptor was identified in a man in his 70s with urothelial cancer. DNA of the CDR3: TGTGCCAGCAGCCGCGGACGGGACAGGGAAGTTTGGGATGAGCAGTTCTTC. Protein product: CASSRGRDREVWDEQFF.